A single sample is the source of the 18 T cell receptor beta chains below, sequenced in a study of preoperative IRX-2 immunotherapy in early breast cancer (dated by TCRdb to between 2018 and 2020). The treatment or condition label of this sample denotes: preoperative locoregional IRX-2 cytokine immunotherapy. Library construction relied on the immunoSEQ multiplex PCR assay. What TCRdb holds here is the immuneACCESS table cut down to in-frame rearrangements. Part of the clones is not present; checked against another copy, under half of the missing clones reflect an unresolved V gene, and the others are unexplained. The sample data list about 98,000 clones, and 86% of these were observed just once. The ten top clones hold approximately 2% of the sample. The material was tumor tissue, obtained after IRX-2 immunotherapy. These receptors all stem from a human donor with breast cancer.

The CDR3 DNA reads TGTGCCAGCAGCTTGGTAGCTGGGAACTATGGCTACACCTTC. Residues: CASSLVAGNYGYTF. The chain recombines TRBV11-3 with TRBJ1-2; D is ambiguous. Trimming took 3 bases from V and 2 from J, leaving 10 bases between them. The CDR3 spans 14 residues. The germline gives CDR1 SGHNT, CDR2 YENEEA.

In DNA, the CDR3 is TGCGCCAGCAGCTTGACCCCGCTCGACACAGATACGCAGTATTTT. Its translation: CASSLTPLDTDTQYF. The chain links TRBV5-1 to TRBJ2-3, with no clear D. Germline values: CDR1 SGHRS, CDR2 YFSETQ. The CDR3 totals 15 residues. Trimming took off 1 base at V and 2 bases at J, with 11 bases between the two ends.

The chain combines TRBV28 with TRBJ1-1; D is unclear. The CDR3 runs to 14 residues. The germline CDR1 and CDR2 sequences are MDHEN and SYDVKM. With 7 bases removed from V and 5 bases from J, the gap between germline ends came to 17 bases. CDR3 sequence (DNA): TGTGCCAGCAAAGGAAGGGCGAAAAATACTGAAGCTTTCTTT. It encodes CASKGRAKNTEAFF.

In this sample, this clone turned up once. The chain employs TRBV18 and TRBJ2-5; TRBD1 aligns across 7 bases. The trim removed 3 bases at V and 5 bases at J, leaving 6 bases unmatched. The CDR3 is 14 residues long. Germline loops: CDR1 KGHSH, CDR2 LQKENI. The chain's CDR3 is CASSPGAGGETQYF. CDR3 nucleotide sequence: TGTGCCAGCTCACCGGGGGCAGGGGGTGAGACCCAGTACTTC.

The V gene is TRBV12-1, the J gene TRBJ2-1; TRBD2, the table's D call, was not compared with the DNA. TRBV12-1 is annotated as a pseudogene. CDR3 length: 15 residues. The CDR3 is CASSPFVGLANEQFF. In DNA, the CDR3 is TGTGCCAGCAGCCCCTTTGTAGGGCTAGCAAATGAGCAGTTCTTC.

This chain connects TRBV10-2 to TRBJ2-1; 12 nucleotides agree with TRBD2. V shed 11 bases, J shed 7 bases, and the junction held 9 bases outside the gene matches. The CDR3 length is 14 residues. Germline CDR1 and CDR2: WSHSY and SAAADI. CDR3 coding DNA: TGCGCCTCCAGGGCGGGACTAGCGGGTAATGAGCAGTTCTTC. This encodes CASRAGLAGNEQFF.

The V gene is TRBV10-2, the J gene TRBJ1-2, with D unresolved. The V end lost 0 bases, the J end lost 8 bases, and 10 bases lay between the germline ends. The CDR3 contains 13 residues. CDR1 and CDR2 (germline): WSHSY, SAAADI. CDR3 sequence (DNA): TGCGCCAGCAGTGAGTCGGGTCGGCAGGGCTACACCTTC. It encodes CASSESGRQGYTF.

The genes are TRBV18 and TRBJ2-5; D possibly corresponds to TRBD2 (6 bases). The CDR3 runs 15 residues. Looked up from germline, CDR1 is KGHSH and CDR2 is LQKENI. Trimming left V 0 bases short and J 5 bases short, with 13 bases between. DNA for the CDR3: TGTGCCAGCTCACCACCGGGCGGGGATTCTGAGACCCAGTACTTC. It codes for CASSPPGGDSETQYF.

In this sample, this clone turned up a few times. The chain uses TRBV19 and TRBJ1-2, with 7 bases identical to TRBD1. Germline V gene data show CDR1 as LNHDA and CDR2 as SQIVND (reference sequence). This CDR3 spans 14 amino acids. The V and J ends lost 3 bases and 1 base, in that order; junction bases with no gene match: 2. The chain's CDR3 is CASSIGQVNYGYTF. CDR3 DNA sequence: TGTGCCAGTAGTATCGGACAGGTTAACTATGGCTACACCTTC.

This chain uses TRBV6-8 with TRBJ2-7; TRBD1 matches 11 bases. This CDR3 is 14 amino acids long. Germline values: CDR1 MNHGY, CDR2 SAAAGT. V shed 5 bases, J shed 5 bases, and the junction held 5 bases outside the gene matches. DNA for the CDR3: TGTGCCAGCAGTCCCCGGACAGGGGGCCACGAGCAGTACTTC. It yields the protein CASSPRTGGHEQYF.

The genes are TRBV1 and TRBJ2-3; the table gives TRBD2 as D, unverified against the DNA. TRBV1 is labeled a pseudogene. This CDR3 contains 19 residues. The CDR3 DNA reads as TGCGCCAGCAGCCAAGATCGGCTAGCGGGGGTCCCTCAAACAGATACGCAGTATTTT. Its translation is CASSQDRLAGVPQTDTQYF.

The chain has TRBV30 and TRBJ2-2; TRBD1 aligns across 7 bases. Germline CDR1 and CDR2: GTSNPN and SVGIG (reference sequence). V shed 8 bases and J 2 bases; nucleotides not matched to a gene: 11. The CDR3 length is 15 residues. The CDR3 DNA is TGTGCCACCAGAGGGGGCCCCCTCAACACCGGGGAGCTGTTTTTT. Protein sequence: CATRGGPLNTGELFF.

The V call is TRBV6-8, the J call TRBJ2-3, with 8 bases aligning to TRBD2. This CDR3 is built from 14 residues. The junction had 6 bases not matched to a gene; V was cut back by 5 bases and J by 5 bases. Germline loops: CDR1 MNHGY, CDR2 SAAAGT. Here the CDR3 reads CASSGAGGGDTQYF. DNA of the CDR3: TGTGCCAGCAGTGGCGCGGGAGGTGGAGATACGCAGTATTTT.

The chain combines TRBV6-8 with TRBJ2-7; D unresolved. The CDR3 spans 16 residues. V lost 1 base and J lost 0, with 13 bases in between. CDR1 and CDR2 from the germline V gene are MNHGY and SAAAGT. This chain's CDR3 is CASSYWSAVSSYEQYF. The CDR3 nucleotides read TGTGCCAGCAGTTACTGGTCAGCAGTGAGCTCCTACGAGCAGTACTTC.

In this sample, this clone turned up a few times. This chain joins TRBV10-3 and TRBJ2-7; D is unclear. CDR3 length equals 13 residues. Germline V gene sequence: CDR1 ENHRY, CDR2 SYGVKD. Trimming stripped 0 bases from V and 2 bases from J, with 5 bases between. The CDR3 loop is CAISESSTYEQYF. In DNA form, the CDR3 reads TGTGCCATCAGTGAGTCATCAACCTACGAGCAGTACTTC.

A word on this clone: Compared with germline, one end of the junction differs, possibly owing to a read error. The chain couples TRBV6-8 to TRBJ2-7, with TRBD1 matching over 9 bases. The germline gives CDR1 MNHGY, CDR2 SAAAGT. The CDR3 covers 14 residues. In nucleotides, the CDR3 is TGTGCCATCAGTCGGGACAGGGAGGGCTACGAGCAGTACTTC. Protein product: CAISRDREGYEQYF.

The V and J genes are TRBV18 and TRBJ2-1, with 8 bases matching TRBD2. V shed 0 bases and J 7 bases; nucleotides not matched to a gene: 11. The CDR3 has 17 amino acids. The V gene's germline CDR1 is KGHSH and CDR2 LQKENI. The CDR3 reads CASSPPSLAARLNEQFF. The CDR3 nucleotides are TGTGCCAGCTCACCACCGTCACTAGCGGCTCGCCTGAATGAGCAGTTCTTC.

For the CDR3, the DNA is TGCGCCAGCAGCTCCTCGACGGGAACCGGAGAGACCCAGTACTTC. Its translation is CASSSSTGTGETQYF. V usage is TRBV5-1 and J usage is TRBJ2-5; D possibly corresponds to TRBD2 (5 bases). Trimming pared 3 bases from V and 4 bases from J, leaving 16 bases between. CDR1 and CDR2 from the germline V gene are SGHRS and YFSETQ. CDR3 length: 15 amino acids.